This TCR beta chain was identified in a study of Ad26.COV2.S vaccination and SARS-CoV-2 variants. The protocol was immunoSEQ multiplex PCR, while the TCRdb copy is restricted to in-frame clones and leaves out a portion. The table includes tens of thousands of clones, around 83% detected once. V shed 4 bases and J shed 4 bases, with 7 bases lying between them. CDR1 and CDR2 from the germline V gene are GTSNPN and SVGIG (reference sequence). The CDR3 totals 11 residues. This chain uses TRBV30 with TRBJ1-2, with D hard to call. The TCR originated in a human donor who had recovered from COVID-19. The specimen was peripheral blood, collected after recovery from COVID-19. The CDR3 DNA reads TGTGCCTGGACGGGGTCCTATGGCTACACCTTC. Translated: CAWTGSYGYTF.